This paragraph covers one T cell receptor (beta chain) sequence. Its antigen is unknown. The data were produced by immunoSEQ multiplex PCR, yet TCRdb's version contains in-frame clones alone and is incomplete. Found here are 40,000 to 50,000 clones, 75% to 90% of them singletons; the top ten hold 3% to 4%. The sample comes from a study of radiotherapy plus CTLA-4 blockade in lung cancer. Study-level information: Among enrolled patients, roughly 17% responded and less than 40% achieved disease control.

This CDR3 has 16 amino acids. Germline assignment: CDR1 SNHLY and CDR2 FYNNEI. The junction had 7 bases not matched to a gene; V was cut back by 7 bases and J by 5 bases. Enrolled patients, whose metastatic non-small-cell lung cancer was chemo-refractory, received focal radiation plus CTLA-4 blockade with ipilimumab. Points from the study as a whole: In blood, TCR clones derived from the tumor expanded after radiotherapy plus ipilimumab.

V is TRBV2 and J is TRBJ2-5, with 16 bases that match TRBD2. The sample was peripheral blood, taken from a patient treated with radiotherapy plus ipilimumab. This TCR derives from a human donor with non-small cell lung cancer who had stable disease on radiotherapy plus ipilimumab. CDR3 sequence: CASTPGLAGGRETQYF. The DNA of the CDR3 is TGTGCCAGCACTCCGGGACTAGCGGGAGGGCGGGAGACCCAGTACTTC.